The TCR beta chain described here comes from a study of blood T cells in healthy people across ages. About the study: Template switching recovered approximately one barcoded beta molecule for every two T cells.

In terms of origin and age, donors were healthy Caucasian individuals from Russia aged about 6 to 95. The CDR3 consists of 16 residues. Germline V gene data show CDR1 as LGHNA and CDR2 as YNFKEQ. A word on this clonotype: No antigen is known for it.

Overall study results and limits: CMV status of donors was not determined, possibly confounding expanded clonotype changes.

A sample-barcoded 5' primer and a J-beta primer mix were used in a second PCR of roughly 6 to 11 cycles. A template-switch adaptor that had 12 random nucleotides put a tag on each cDNA molecule. TCRdb fed the 5' RACE reads into MiXCR, producing one record per CDR3 protein. The data hold approximately 1.5 million distinct CDR3 sequences, with 30% to 40% observed a single time. This receptor was obtained from a woman in her twenties or thirties in good health. The chain joins TRBV4-2 to TRBJ2-5; D not certain. The end of the DNA fits TRBJ2-1 better, so the J call may be wrong. What was sequenced was blood. CDR3 bases: TGTGCCAGCAGCCCGTTTACCGGTATCTACCAAGAGACCCAGTTCTTC. This encodes CASSPFTGIYQETQFF.